Here is one T cell receptor (beta chain) with its context. Its cognate antigen has yet to be identified. Base qualities are not provided; no much larger clone lies one nucleotide away. The data belong to a study of blood T cell repertoires in COVID-19 (dated by TCRdb to about 2020). Regarding the study in general: The collaborator samples originated in the United States, Italy and Spain and spanned the acute and convalescent phases of COVID-19. The dataset comprised deeply sampled blood TCRbeta repertoires from subjects exposed to, actively infected with, or recovered from COVID-19. Samples came from the ongoing ImmuneRACE study (first 160 participants) plus 1,254 subjects from 6 global collaborators. Where available, HLA class I and class II types were taken from metadata supplied by the sample provider and were not determined by assay-based typing. Nearly every sample came with metadata listing a de-identified subject ID, COVID-19 status, age in years and sex. A freely available public database, intended as a resource for researchers studying the immune response to SARS-CoV-2, is where the repertoires were released. The prospective study material was composed of cDNA or gDNA derived from T cells, B-cell-depleted T cells, or PBMCs. Beyond this particular receptor, the publication reports: Clinical and demographic metadata were provided uncurated, with the amount varying by source and participant.

Collaborating institutions collected whole blood in K2EDTA tubes following their own protocols. For TCRbeta analysis, collaborators shipped samples in one of three forms: frozen whole blood, isolated PBMCs, or DNA extracted from either of those sample types. For this chain, trimming is 9 bases at the V end and 7 bases at the J end, and the number of junction bases without a gene match is 12. Including the terminal cysteine and phenylalanine, the CDR3 comprises 14 residues. CDR3 DNA is the only sequence kept; it has 42 bases, read in frame from the first base. The germline V gene (reference sequence) supplies CDR1 LNHDA and CDR2 SQIVND. TCRbeta CDR3 regions were amplified from genomic DNA using the immunoSEQ Assay, a bias-controlled multiplex PCR. Per the original workflow: Nucleated cell counts per sample were estimated from amplification of reference gene primers within the assay. To quantify the absolute abundance of each unique TCRbeta CDR3 rearrangement, sequence reads were collapsed and filtered. For each sample, productive Simpson clonality was calculated by taking the square root of Simpson's diversity index across productive rearrangements. TCRdb took over this immuneACCESS table, retaining in-frame rearrangements with V and J assigned. Such tables are incomplete; in checked studies, under half of the missing clones stem from an unresolved V gene, and the remainder is unexplained. The DNA gave D and trimming, while V, J and clone size come from that table. The sample table contains roughly 250,000 clones; only one count was recorded for 81% of them. Clones ranked in the top ten supply 2.5% to 3% of the sample.

Sample: peripheral blood. The clonotype originates from a woman aged 60-75 years with active or convalescent COVID-19. The chain is made from TRBV19 and TRBJ1-5, with TRBD1 identical over 7 junction bases. The DNA sequence is as follows: TGTGCCAGCGGTAGGGGGCTGATAGGGCAGCCCCAGCATTTT. This translates into CASGRGLIGQPQHF. The reference TRBV19 and TRBJ1-5 proteins fill in what lies around the CDR3, so the full variable domain reads DGGITQSPKYLFRKEGQNVTLSCEQNLNHDAMYWYRQDPGQGLRLIYYSQIVNDFQKGDIAEGYSVSREKKESFPLTVTSAQKNPTAFYLCASGRGLIGQPQHFGDGTRLSIL.